One sample yielded the 25 T cell receptor beta chains listed below, sequenced in a study of neurological immune-mediated disorders (dated by TCRdb to about 2019). The library was produced with 5' RACE. TCRdb shows the sequencer as Illumina HiSeq 2500. The public reads were run again by TCRdb, first through fastp at Q25 and then through MiXCR, and only productive beta chains were kept. Every distinct CDR3 protein forms one entry, paired with its most common genes and DNA. In this sample the table shows 90,000 to 150,000 distinct CDR3 sequences, 3% to 3.5% of which occur a single time. The top ten clonotypes cover 1% to 1.5% of the sample. Sequenced input: PBMCs. The receptors stem from a woman between 25 and 40 years old with multiple sclerosis.

This clonotype was detected only a few times. J is TRBJ2-1 and V is TRBV6-2 or TRBV6-3, with 7 bases matching TRBD1. The CDR3 is 15 amino acids. The J segment lost 5 bases and the V segment lost 6 bases, leaving 10 bases of the junction unmatched. Germline V gene sequence: CDR1 MNHEY, CDR2 SVGEGT. For the CDR3, the DNA is TGTGCCAGCAGCCTTGTCAGGGGGATCAACAATGAGCAGTTCTTC. This encodes CASSLVRGINNEQFF.

This clonotype has at least ten counts. The chain combines TRBV25-1 with TRBJ1-1; 8 bases line up with TRBD1. V lost 1 base, J lost 4 bases, and 5 bases stayed unmatched. The CDR3 is 15 residues long. The V gene's germline CDR1 is MGHDK and CDR2 SYGVNS. The CDR3 sequence: CASSEWTGRSTEAFF. CDR3 nucleotide sequence: TGTGCCAGCAGTGAATGGACAGGGCGATCCACTGAAGCTTTCTTT. Full variable domain (rest looked up from reference TRBV25-1 and TRBJ1-1): EADIYQTPRYLVIGTGKKITLECSQTMGHDKMYWYQQDPGMELHLIHYSYGVNSTEKGDLSSESTVSRIRTEHFPLTLESARPSHTSQYLCASSEWTGRSTEAFFGQGTRLTVV.

At least ten counts were recorded for this clonotype. The chain couples TRBV7-9 to TRBJ2-7; 7 bases match TRBD1. J was trimmed by 3 bases and V by 4 bases; bases with no gene match: 6. The CDR3 runs to 14 residues. Germline values: CDR1 SEHNR, CDR2 FQNEAQ (reference sequence). DNA of the CDR3: TGTGCCAGCAGCTACGGGACAGAACTCTACGAGCAGTACTTC. Translated: CASSYGTELYEQYF. Full variable domain (remainder filled in from reference TRBV7-9 and TRBJ2-7): DTGVSQNPRHKITKRGQNVTFRCDPISEHNRLYWYRQTLGQGPEFLTYFQNEAQLEKSRLLSDRFSAERPKGSFSTLEIQRTEQGDSAMYLCASSYGTELYEQYFGPGTRLTVT.

Many counts were recorded for this clonotype. The genes are TRBV5-1 and TRBJ2-3; D is possibly TRBD2 (6 bases). From germline, CDR1 is SGHRS and CDR2 YFSETQ. Between the trimmed V and J ends, which lost 4 bases and 0 bases, there was a span of 15 bases. CDR3 length: 16 residues. Here the CDR3 DNA reads TGCGCCAGCAGCGTGGGACTTGAGGATAGCACAGATACGCAGTATTTT. Its protein product is CASSVGLEDSTDTQYF.

This clonotype was seen at least ten times. CDR3 loop: CASRSGQGYTDTQYF. The CDR3 DNA follows: TGTGCCAGCAGAAGTGGGCAGGGATACACAGATACGCAGTATTTT. V usage is TRBV7-6 and J usage is TRBJ2-3; D is possibly TRBD1 (5 bases). V was shortened by 6 bases and J by 2 bases, with 15 bases between the two germline ends. Per the germline V gene, CDR1 is SGHVS and CDR2 is FNYEAQ. This CDR3 spans 15 amino acids.

The table lists this clonotype with many counts. V usage is TRBV5-1 and J usage is TRBJ2-7; TRBD1 agrees at 10 bases. The trim removed 4 bases at V and 3 bases at J, leaving 13 bases unmatched. The CDR3 has 17 residues. Germline CDR1 SGHRS, CDR2 YFSETQ. CDR3 in DNA: TGCGCCAGCAGCCCGGGACAGGGGTCCTTTCTCTACTACGAGCAGTACTTC. Its translation is CASSPGQGSFLYYEQYF. Combining the CDR3 with reference TRBV5-1 and TRBJ2-7 gives the whole variable domain KAGVTQTPRYLIKTRGQQVTLSCSPISGHRSVSWYQQTPGQGLQFLFEYFSETQRNKGNFPGRFSGRQFSNSRSEMNVSTLELGDSALYLCASSPGQGSFLYYEQYFGPGTRLTVT.

At least ten counts were recorded for this clonotype. The chain has TRBV6-2 or TRBV6-3 and TRBJ2-1; 9 positions agree with TRBD2. V dropped 10 bases and J dropped 5; count of bases not matched to a gene: 6. Germline V lookup: CDR1 MNHEY, CDR2 SVGEGT. The CDR3 has 13 residues. The CDR3 DNA sequence: TGTGCCACTAGACCTAGCGGGGACAATGAGCAGTTCTTC. It specifies CATRPSGDNEQFF.

This clonotype was detected once. Given a much more abundant clone one base away, this may be a read error. The chain uses TRBV7-8 and TRBJ2-5; TRBD1 matches 8 bases. This CDR3 contains 15 residues. From germline, CDR1 is SGHVS and CDR2 FQNEAQ. Trimming took 5 bases from V and 3 from J; bases not matched to a gene: 8. CDR3 residues: CASSHDRGWEETQYF. The DNA of the CDR3 is TGTGCCAGCAGCCATGACAGGGGTTGGGAAGAGACCCAGTACTTC.

This clonotype was counted at least ten times. The CDR3, as DNA: TGTGCCAGCAGCCTGACGACGGCAGATACGCAGTATTTT. Its translation: CASSLTTADTQYF. This sequence joins TRBV7-7 and TRBJ2-3; no definite D call. Germline loops: CDR1 SSHAT, CDR2 FNYEAQ (reference sequence). The CDR3 contains 13 residues. The germline V and J ends were trimmed by 5 bases and 4 bases, with 10 bases remaining between them. The variable domain in full, with the rest retrieved from reference TRBV7-7 and TRBJ2-3, is GAGVSQSPRYKVTKRGQDVTLRCDPISSHATLYWYQQALGQGPEFLTYFNYEAQPDKSGLPSDRFSAERPEGSISTLTIQRTEQRDSAMYRCASSLTTADTQYFGPGTRLTVL.

This clonotype appeared many times. The rearrangement links TRBV11-2 to TRBJ2-1, with 8 bases aligning to TRBD2. Germline-derived CDR1 and CDR2 are SGHAT and FQNNGV. V lost 6 bases, J lost 4 bases, and 2 bases stayed unmatched. CDR3 size: 13 residues. The CDR3 reads CASRLAVYNEQFF. The CDR3 coding sequence is TGTGCCAGCAGACTAGCGGTATACAATGAGCAGTTCTTC.

There are many counts of this clonotype. The CDR3 nucleotides read TGCAGTGCTAGAGATTTTCGGGACAGGGGCTACGAGCAGTACTTC. It codes for CSARDFRDRGYEQYF. The chain employs TRBV20-1 and TRBJ2-7; 10 bases align to TRBD1. V trimming: 0 bases; J trimming: 3 bases; junction bases outside the gene matches: 5. The CDR3 length is 15 residues. CDR1 DFQATT and CDR2 SNEGSKA come from the germline V gene (reference sequence).

This clonotype was counted ten times or more. This sequence joins TRBV28 and TRBJ2-1; tentatively, D is TRBD2 (6 bases). CDR1 MDHEN and CDR2 SYDVKM come from the germline V gene. The CDR3 contains 14 residues. The ends were cut back, 7 bases at V and 7 bases at J, with 17 bases in the middle. The CDR3 DNA reads as TGTGCCAGCAACTCGCGGAGGGATGGAAATGAGCAGTTCTTC. Its protein product is CASNSRRDGNEQFF.

A note on this clonotype: This could be a read error, since a much larger clone is one nucleotide away. The V call is TRBV20-1, the J call TRBJ2-7; D tentatively reads TRBD1 or TRBD2 (5 bases each). Germline V gene data show CDR1 as DFQATT and CDR2 as SNEGSKA (reference sequence). The CDR3 contains 15 residues. V lost 3 bases and J 6 bases, leaving 21 bases between the germline ends. CDR3 residues: CSASLHGTIPSEQYF. The CDR3 bases are TGCAGTGCTAGTTTACACGGGACGATCCCCTCCGAGCAGTACTTC.

In this sample, this clonotype turned up many times. V and J are TRBV25-1 and TRBJ1-1; D gene uncertain. The germline V gene encodes CDR1 MGHDK and CDR2 SYGVNS. Trimming took off 1 base at V and 0 bases at J, with 6 bases between the two ends. The CDR3 covers 14 residues. The CDR3: CASSELGLNTEAFF. In DNA form, the CDR3 reads TGTGCCAGCAGTGAATTGGGGTTGAACACTGAAGCTTTCTTT.

This clonotype was recorded at least ten times. CDR3 DNA sequence: TGCAGTGCTATAAGGGACAGGGGGTTCCACGAGCAGTACTTC. This encodes CSAIRDRGFHEQYF. J is TRBJ2-7 and V is TRBV20-1; 11 bases map to TRBD1. CDR1 is DFQATT and CDR2 is SNEGSKA in the germline V gene (reference sequence). This CDR3 has 14 residues. J was trimmed by 5 bases and V by 4 bases; bases with no gene match: 7.

This clonotype came up many times. The V gene is TRBV6-5, the J gene TRBJ2-4; possibly TRBD1 or TRBD2 for D (6 bases each). V was shortened by 4 bases and J by 2 bases, with 12 bases between the two germline ends. Looked up from germline, CDR1 is MNHEY and CDR2 is SVGAGI. The length of the CDR3 is 15 residues. The CDR3 is CASSLGGSSKNIQYF. The CDR3 nucleotides read TGTGCCAGCAGTTTAGGGGGGTCATCCAAAAACATTCAGTACTTC.

This clonotype was recorded at least ten times. V and J are TRBV12-3 or TRBV12-4 and TRBJ1-2; tentative D call: TRBD1 (5 bases). This CDR3 comprises 13 residues. Trimming pared 1 base from V and 8 bases from J, leaving 11 bases between. CDR3 sequence (DNA): TGTGCCAGCAGTTTAGGGGGCAGGGACGGCTACACCTTC. It is translated as CASSLGGRDGYTF.

There are many counts of this clonotype. This sequence joins TRBV29-1 and TRBJ2-1; TRBD2 aligns across 10 bases. The V and J ends lost 2 bases and 4 bases, in that order; junction bases with no gene match: 8. The germline CDR1 and CDR2 sequences are SQVTM and ANQGSEA. This CDR3 has 16 residues. As DNA, the CDR3 is TGCAGCGTTGAATCGGCTAGCGGGAGTGTTTACAATGAGCAGTTCTTC. Residues: CSVESASGSVYNEQFF.

This clonotype was observed at least ten times. The V call is TRBV20-1, the J call TRBJ2-3, with a possible D match to TRBD2 (5 bases). The CDR3 is made up of 15 amino acids. Per germline, CDR1 DFQATT and CDR2 SNEGSKA (reference sequence). V lost 0 bases and J lost 4, with 14 bases in between. This CDR3 is CSARDLSLAADTQYF. The DNA of the CDR3 is TGCAGTGCTAGAGATCTCAGCCTAGCCGCAGATACGCAGTATTTT.

Ten or more counts support this clonotype. V and J are TRBV4-3 and TRBJ2-7; D is unclear. This CDR3 region has 15 residues. V shed 0 bases and J shed 3 bases, with 12 bases lying between them. Germline loops: CDR1 LGHNA, CDR2 YSLEER. CDR3 DNA sequence: TGCGCCAGCAGCCAAGACCGCCGGGCCGACTACGAGCAGTACTTC. Its protein product is CASSQDRRADYEQYF.

Points on this clonotype: A much larger clone lies one base from this, so it may be a read error. The V gene is TRBV6-2 or TRBV6-3, the J gene TRBJ1-2; 7 positions agree with TRBD1. The CDR3 contains 15 residues. V dropped 5 bases and J dropped 8; count of bases not matched to a gene: 14. Looked up from germline, CDR1 is MNHEY and CDR2 is SVGEGT. In DNA, the CDR3 is TGTGCCAGCAGTGCCCGACAGGGCTACCAGGAAGGCTACACCTTC. The encoded protein is CASSARQGYQEGYTF.

This clonotype has ten or more counts. This chain uses TRBV20-1 with TRBJ2-3, with D hard to call. This CDR3 has 13 residues. CDR1 is DFQATT, CDR2 SNEGSKA, per germline (reference sequence). V was pared by 7 bases and J by 8 bases, with 19 bases between. The CDR3 loop is CSVTRLGPGTQYF. The CDR3 coding sequence is TGCAGTGTCACGCGGCTGGGTCCGGGTACGCAGTATTTT.

The chain joins TRBV20-1 to TRBJ1-6; maybe TRBD1 (6 bases). The V and J ends lost 4 bases and 8 bases respectively, with 12 bases between them. The CDR3 runs 13 residues. Germline CDR1 DFQATT, CDR2 SNEGSKA (reference sequence). CDR3: CSAKDSLDSPLHF. CDR3 nucleotides: TGCAGTGCTAAGGACAGTCTCGATTCACCCCTCCACTTT.

This clonotype was recorded at least ten times. The V call is TRBV4-3, the J call TRBJ2-7, with 7 bases that match TRBD1. The ends lost 3 bases at V and 5 bases at J; junction bases unmatched: 4. This CDR3 contains 13 residues. CDR1 and CDR2 from the germline V gene are LGHNA and YSLEER. CDR3: CASSQTGRNEQYF. CDR3 in DNA: TGCGCCAGCAGCCAGACAGGGCGTAACGAGCAGTACTTC.

The rearrangement links TRBV20-1 to TRBJ2-7; 7 bases agree with TRBD2. The CDR3 contains 13 residues. In germline, CDR1 is DFQATT, CDR2 SNEGSKA (reference sequence). V lost 1 base and J lost 2; bases outside the gene matches: 2. Here the CDR3 reads CSARVAGAYEQYF. Here the CDR3 DNA reads TGCAGTGCTAGAGTGGCGGGGGCCTACGAGCAGTACTTC.